The rows below give T cell receptor beta chains drawn from one sample of a study of blood T cell repertoires in COVID-19. Using immunoSEQ multiplex PCR, the repertoire was profiled, and TCRdb retains in-frame clones only, with some absent. This sample has some 94,000 clones, with approximately 87% found just once. Sequencing was done on a sample of peripheral blood. The source is a human donor in a cohort sampled during active COVID-19. CDR3s include the opening cysteine and the closing phenylalanine or tryptophan. A D gene is named only where the DNA matches it firmly. Size values are once, few and many counts, or a class for expanded clones, and some rows have none.

DNA	CDR3	D	J	V	size
TGTGCCAGCAGCCCGAAGACAGGTAAAGAGACCCAGTACTTC	CASSPKTGKETQYF	.	TRBJ2-5	TRBV11-1	.
TGTGCCAGCAGCCCGTGGGACAGTAAGGGCTATGGCTACACCTTC	CASSPWDSKGYGYTF	TRBD1	TRBJ1-2	TRBV9	.
TGCAGTGCTAGTCCCTTGAGGCTAGCGGTTAGCACAGATACGCAGTATTTT	CSASPLRLAVSTDTQYF	TRBD2	TRBJ2-3	TRBV20-1	.
TGTGCCAGCTCACCACGATCCCTAGCGGGATCCACCGGGGAGCTGTTTTTT	CASSPRSLAGSTGELFF	TRBD2	TRBJ2-2	TRBV18	.
TGTGCCAGCTCACCACTGGGACAGGGGAGCAATCAGCCCCAGCATTTT	CASSPLGQGSNQPQHF	TRBD1	TRBJ1-5	TRBV18	.
TGTGCCAGCAGCCAAGCGACAGGAGATGGCTACACCTTC	CASSQATGDGYTF	.	TRBJ1-2	TRBV3-1/TRBV3-2	.
TGTGCCAGCAGCGTGCGGGCGACAGGGCATTTAAATGAGCAGTTCTTC	CASSVRATGHLNEQFF	TRBD1	TRBJ2-1	TRBV7-3	.
TGTGCCAGCAGCCGTAGGCCTGGGACTAGCGGGAGTCGGTCCTACAATGAGCAGTTCTTC	CASSRRPGTSGSRSYNEQFF	TRBD2	TRBJ2-1	TRBV28	.
TGTGCCAGCAGTTTATATTTAGGACAGGGTTCCTACGAGCAGTACTTC	CASSLYLGQGSYEQYF	TRBD1	TRBJ2-7	TRBV27	.
TGTGCCATCAGTAACACCGGGTCCATGATGTTCTTC	CAISNTGSMMFF	.	TRBJ2-1	TRBV10-3	.
TGTGCCAGTAGTCCCCTCCGGACAGCCCTAAGCCCTGGGGCCAACGTCCTGACTTTC	CASSPLRTALSPGANVLTF	.	TRBJ2-6	TRBV19	.
TGTGCCAGCAGTACAGGGGCCTATGGCTACACCTTC	CASSTGAYGYTF	TRBD1	TRBJ1-2	TRBV7-9	few
TGTGCCAGCAGTCCCCGGGAGAACACTGAAGCTTTCTTT	CASSPRENTEAFF	.	TRBJ1-1	TRBV28	.